This TCR beta chain was sequenced during a study of cytomegalovirus exposure and HLA in healthy donors. Points from the study as a whole: It was reported that TCR beta sequences correctly inferred the HLA-A and HLA-B alleles for most subjects.

PCR involved 60 Vbeta and 13 Jbeta primers. The table came from immunoSEQ multiplex PCR; TCRdb's copy has only in-frame clones and leaves some out. This sample has under 85,000 clones; about 70% occur once, and the top ten carry around 3%. Worth noting for this clone: The antigen remains undetermined.

Sequencing was done on a sample of PBMCs. This receptor was taken from a young man in good health and CMV-seronegative.

CDR3: CASSLEGLVAGEKNTGELFF. The CDR3 nucleotides read TGTGCCAGCAGCTTAGAAGGGTTGGTAGCGGGGGAGAAGAACACCGGGGAGCTGTTTTTT. The rearrangement joins TRBV11-3 to TRBJ2-2; 9 nucleotides match TRBD2. This CDR3 contains 20 residues. In germline, CDR1 is SGHNT, CDR2 YENEEA. Trimming cost V 0 bases and J 1 base; bases outside gene matches: 12.